This T cell receptor (beta chain) emerged from a study of blood T cells in healthy people across ages (dated by TCRdb to between 2014 and 2016). For the wider study: In model experiments, roughly one uniquely barcoded TCR beta cDNA molecule per two T cells was captured by template switching. Using deep sequencing normalized with unique cDNA molecular identifiers, the study measured how TCR beta repertoire diversity changes with age. The donors were divided into four age groups: young (average around 17 years), middle-aged (around 41), aged (roughly 66) and long-lived (approximately 74). To avoid experimental bias, donors of different ages were randomly spread across the sequencing lanes. The study analyzed two additional independent replicas of 1 million unique cDNA reads from the same blood draw for two donors, one aged 18 to 30 and one aged 80 or older. Overall results and qualifications from the work: There was a strong correlation between observed TCR beta diversity and the percentage of naive T cells measured by flow cytometry. As age increased, observed TCR beta diversity per million T cells dropped in a roughly linear way, and a significant reduction was already evident by age around 41. Estimates of total diversity from one million sequenced T cells were regarded as lower bounds and underestimates. Because the CMV infection status of the donors was unknown, age-related changes in expanded clonotypes may potentially have been confounded. Because profiling used bulk unsorted PBMCs, naive and antigen-experienced compartments could not be compared conclusively. Compared with the aged group, the long-lived group had more naive CD4+ T cells, fewer expanded clones and increased TCR diversity, a pattern suggesting age selection.

Notes on this clonotype: The specificity of this receptor is unknown. Within one base of it there is no much larger clone, and no base qualities were kept.

The approximately 39 donors, aged roughly 6 to 95 years, were systemically healthy Caucasian individuals from Russia. Each donor gave approximately 10 milliliters of peripheral blood, collected into EDTA-treated Vacutainer tubes. Ficoll-Paque density-gradient centrifugation was used to isolate PBMCs, with at least 6 million obtained per sample. Trizol reagent was used to extract total RNA from the PBMCs, yielding at least 5 micrograms per sample. For every donor, an aliquot of PBMCs went through flow cytometry to measure the percentages of naive CD45RAhigh/CD27high T cells. Trimming removed 6 bases from V and 8 bases from J, leaving 10 bases between the germline ends. Counted from cysteine to phenylalanine, this CDR3 has 12 amino acids. The read is trimmed to its CDR3 DNA, 36 bases read in frame from base 1. The method was 5' RACE. The sample was run on an Illumina HiSeq 2500. A second roughly 6 to 11 cycle PCR used a sample-barcoded 5' primer and a J-beta primer mix. A unique molecular identifier was introduced onto each TCR beta cDNA molecule by a template-switch 5' adaptor carrying 12 random nucleotides. Each sample yielded at least 3 million CDR3-containing paired-end reads. All of the RNA was converted into first-strand cDNA using the Mint cDNA synthesis kit, with a TRBC-specific oligonucleotide serving as the primer. All cDNA was treated with uracil-DNA glycosylase and then went through a first 18-cycle PCR with the universal primers M1SS and BC2_uni_R. The authors processed their data as follows. For normalization, 1 million high-quality reads were randomly selected from each sample, with every read carrying a distinct molecular identifier. Instead of being binned into consensus sequences, reads with shared molecular identifiers were discarded. MiTCR, with a Q25 quality threshold and the strictest error-elimination algorithm, was used for CDR3 identification, clonotype clustering and error correction. A nonparametric unseen species model using Euler transformation provided a lower-bound estimate of total TCR beta diversity. TCRdb applied fastp at Q25 and MiXCR to the public reads, then kept only in-frame beta chains. Every distinct CDR3 protein forms one entry, paired with its most common genes and DNA. The V and J calls shown here were made by TCRdb, not taken from the authors' results. The sample table holds roughly 2 million distinct CDR3 sequences, of which 40% to 55% were seen once. Roughly 2% of the sample goes to the ten largest clones.

This TCR was recovered from a woman aged 40 to 55 in good health. Sequencing used blood. The V and J segments used are TRBV12-3 or TRBV12-4 and TRBJ1-4; a tentative D call is TRBD1 (5 bases match). The CDR3 has the sequence CASRFGGEKLFF. Read as DNA, the sequence is TGTGCCAGCAGGTTTGGGGGGGAAAAACTGTTTTTT.